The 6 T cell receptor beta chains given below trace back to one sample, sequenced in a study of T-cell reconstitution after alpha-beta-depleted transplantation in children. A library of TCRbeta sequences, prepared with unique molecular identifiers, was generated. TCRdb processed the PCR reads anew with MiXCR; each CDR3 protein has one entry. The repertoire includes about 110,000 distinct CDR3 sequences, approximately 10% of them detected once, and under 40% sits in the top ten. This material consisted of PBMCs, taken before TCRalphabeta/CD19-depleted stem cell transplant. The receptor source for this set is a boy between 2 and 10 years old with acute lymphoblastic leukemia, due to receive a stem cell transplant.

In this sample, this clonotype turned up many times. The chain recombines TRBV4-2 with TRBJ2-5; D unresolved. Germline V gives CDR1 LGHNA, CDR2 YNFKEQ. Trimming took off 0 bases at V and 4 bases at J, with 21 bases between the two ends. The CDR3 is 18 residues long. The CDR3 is CASSQDFGPLHGLETQYF. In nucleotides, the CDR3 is TGTGCCAGCAGCCAAGATTTCGGCCCTCTTCACGGGCTAGAGACCCAGTACTTC.

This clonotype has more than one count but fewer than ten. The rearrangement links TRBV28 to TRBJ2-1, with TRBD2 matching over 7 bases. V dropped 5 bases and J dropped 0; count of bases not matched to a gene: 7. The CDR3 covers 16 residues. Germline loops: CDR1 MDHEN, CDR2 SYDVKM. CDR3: CASSVGGGSSYNEQFF. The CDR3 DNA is TGTGCCAGCAGTGTGGGTGGCGGGAGCTCCTACAATGAGCAGTTCTTC.

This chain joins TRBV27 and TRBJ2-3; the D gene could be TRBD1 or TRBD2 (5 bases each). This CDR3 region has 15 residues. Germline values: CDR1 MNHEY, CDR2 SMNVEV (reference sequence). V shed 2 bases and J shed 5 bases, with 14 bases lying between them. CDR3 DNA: TGTGCCAGCAGTTTAACAGGCCGGGGCCTAGATACGCAGTATTTT. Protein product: CASSLTGRGLDTQYF.

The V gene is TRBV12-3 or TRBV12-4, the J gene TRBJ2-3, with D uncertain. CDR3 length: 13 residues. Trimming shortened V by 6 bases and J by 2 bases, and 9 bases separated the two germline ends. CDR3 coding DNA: TGTGCCAGCAGCGCCTCTACCACAGATACGCAGTATTTT. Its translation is CASSASTTDTQYF.

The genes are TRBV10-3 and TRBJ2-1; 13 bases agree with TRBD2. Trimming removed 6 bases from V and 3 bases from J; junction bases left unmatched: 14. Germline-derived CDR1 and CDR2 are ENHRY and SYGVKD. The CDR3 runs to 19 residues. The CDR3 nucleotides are TGTGCCATCAGCAGGACTAGCGGGAGTCCCACCTGGTTCTACAATGAGCAGTTCTTC. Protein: CAISRTSGSPTWFYNEQFF.

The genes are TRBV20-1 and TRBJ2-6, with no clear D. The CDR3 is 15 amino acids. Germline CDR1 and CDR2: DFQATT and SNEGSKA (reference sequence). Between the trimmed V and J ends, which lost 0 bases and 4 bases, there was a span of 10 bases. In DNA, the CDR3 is TGCAGTGCTAGAGACCCCGGGTCGGGGGCCAACGTCCTGACTTTC. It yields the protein CSARDPGSGANVLTF.